Reported below is one TCR beta chain. The CDR3 loop spans 15 amino acids. Germline V CDR1 and CDR2: GTSNPN, SVGIG (reference sequence). Trimming removed 2 bases at V and 11 bases at J, with 19 bases between. These data come from a study of shared T cell receptors in the human thymus. Assay used: immunoSEQ multiplex PCR; TCRdb lists only in-frame clones, some missing. The table includes roughly 710,000 clones, approximately 83% detected once. In addition, the sample was reused for a study of human thymus T cells.

The sequence was collected from a girl under three years old with a congenital heart defect. Sequenced material: thymocytes. V usage is TRBV30 and J usage is TRBJ1-6; D is undetermined. The CDR3 loop is CAWSPPRPRRTPLHF. The CDR3 DNA sequence: TGTGCCTGGAGTCCCCCGAGGCCCAGGAGGACACCCCTCCACTTT.